The rows below give T cell receptor beta chains drawn from one sample of a study of cytomegalovirus exposure and HLA in healthy donors. TCRdb's copy holds only in-frame clones and misses some; the assay was immunoSEQ multiplex PCR. The sample data list around 140,000 clones. The sample taken for sequencing was PBMCs. The source is a man in his late teens or twenties in good health and CMV-seronegative. The CDR3 runs from the conserved cysteine through the conserved F or W. The D gene is left open where the match is weak.

TRBD2,TRBV9,TRBJ2-3,TGTGCCAGCAGCGTAGGGGCTAGCGGGGCAGATACGCAGTATTTT,CASSVGASGADTQYF
-,TRBV5-4,TRBJ2-2,TGTGCCAGCAGCTTGAACAGGGATAGCGGGGAGCTGTTTTTT,CASSLNRDSGELFF
TRBD1,TRBV7-2,TRBJ2-7,TGTGCCAGCAGCCACGATTCGGGACAGGGAGGGGAGCAGTACTTC,CASSHDSGQGGEQYF
-,TRBV5-1,TRBJ1-1,TGCGCCAGCAGCTTGGTATCGAACACTGAAGCTTTCTTT,CASSLVSNTEAFF
-,TRBV2,TRBJ1-3,TGTGCCAGCAGGGACAGCTCTGGAAACACCATATATTTT,CASRDSSGNTIYF
-,TRBV30,TRBJ1-1,TGTGCCTGGAGACACCTGAACACTGAAGCTTTCTTT,CAWRHLNTEAFF
-,TRBV4-3,TRBJ2-7,TGCGCCAGCAGCCAAGAGCGGTTTGGCGAGCAGTACTTC,CASSQERFGEQYF
-,TRBV27,TRBJ2-7,TGTGCCAGCAGGTCTATCGCGGGGACCTACGAGCAGTACTTC,CASRSIAGTYEQYF
-,TRBV28,TRBJ1-1,TGTGCCAGCAGATCCCCGGGAAGGGACACTGAAGCTTTCTTT,CASRSPGRDTEAFF
TRBD2,TRBV11-2,TRBJ2-1,TGTGCCAGCAACCCGGGGGGGGTCGGGGGTGAGCAGTTCTTC,CASNPGGVGGEQFF